The clone carrying this TCR beta chain was seen at least ten times. Documented time point: newly diagnosed GD, antithyroid drugs for less than 3 months. TCR sequences were obtained from RNA taken from PBMCs. This sample was included in a study of regulatory T cells in long-lasting Graves disease. This CDR3 has 12 amino acids. The V gene's germline CDR1 is DFQATT and CDR2 SNEGSKA (reference sequence). V lost 5 bases to trimming and J lost 6 bases, with 13 bases between them. For TCR beta, libraries came from iRepertoire HTBI primers and Arm-PCR of CDR3 regions. TCRdb reanalysed the multiplex PCR reads using MiXCR and keeps one entry per CDR3 protein. The repertoire holds around 500,000 distinct CDR3 sequences, with about 15% as singletons. The sample was also linked to a second study, of T cells in Graves' hyperthyroidism and ophthalmopathy.

The chain is built from TRBV20-1 and TRBJ1-2, with a tentative D call TRBD1 (6 bases). Sequenced material: peripheral blood mononuclear cells (PBMCs), taken at new diagnosis, from a patient treated with antithyroid drugs. The TCR comes from a woman aged 40-60 years with Graves disease. DNA for the CDR3: TGCAGTGCTGCTACAGGGATTGATGGCTACACCTTC. As protein: CSAATGIDGYTF.